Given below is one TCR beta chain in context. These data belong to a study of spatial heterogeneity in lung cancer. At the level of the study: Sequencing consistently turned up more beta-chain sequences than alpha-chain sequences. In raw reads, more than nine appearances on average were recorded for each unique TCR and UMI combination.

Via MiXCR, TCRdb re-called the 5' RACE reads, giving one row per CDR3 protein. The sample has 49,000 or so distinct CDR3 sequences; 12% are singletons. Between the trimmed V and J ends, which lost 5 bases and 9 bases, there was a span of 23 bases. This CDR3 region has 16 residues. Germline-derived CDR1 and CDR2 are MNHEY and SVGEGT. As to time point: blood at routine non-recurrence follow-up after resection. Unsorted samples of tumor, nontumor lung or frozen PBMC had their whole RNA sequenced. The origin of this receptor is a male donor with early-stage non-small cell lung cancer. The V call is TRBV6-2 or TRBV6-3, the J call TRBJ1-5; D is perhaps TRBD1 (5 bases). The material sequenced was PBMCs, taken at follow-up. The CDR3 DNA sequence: TGTGCCAGCAGTCGTATCATACATGGCGAGGGGAGGCCCCAGCATTTT. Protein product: CASSRIIHGEGRPQHF.